Below, 30 T cell receptor beta chains from the same sample are listed, as sequenced in a study of regulatory T cells in long-lasting Graves disease. Arm-PCR of CDR3 regions and iRepertoire HTBI primers were the basis on which TCR beta libraries were built. TCRdb passed the multiplex PCR reads through MiXCR, listing each CDR3 protein once. The sample has hundreds of thousands of distinct CDR3 sequences, 18% seen once. Time point meaning: newly diagnosed GD, antithyroid drugs for less than 3 months. PBMC RNA was the source of the TCR library. Sample: peripheral blood mononuclear cells (PBMCs), taken at new diagnosis, from a patient treated with antithyroid drugs. The receptors here all came from a female donor with Graves disease.

This rearrangement joins TRBV20-1 to TRBJ2-7; TRBD1 matches at 9 bases. Germline V lookup: CDR1 DFQATT, CDR2 SNEGSKA (reference sequence). After removal of 1 base from V and 3 bases from J, the junction contained 7 bases not matched to a gene. This CDR3 is built from 15 residues. CDR3 sequence reads: CSARGGGTGIYEQYF. The CDR3 nucleotides are TGCAGTGCTAGAGGGGGGGGGACAGGGATCTACGAGCAGTACTTC.

This clonotype was picked up many times. V usage is TRBV15 and J usage is TRBJ2-1; 10 bases line up with TRBD2. The CDR3 runs to 18 residues. V was pared by 7 bases and J by 3 bases, with 15 bases of the junction left unmatched. The germline gives CDR1 LNHNV, CDR2 YYDKDF (reference sequence). The CDR3 spells CATTPGVVAGGLYNEQFF. The CDR3, as DNA: TGTGCCACCACTCCCGGGGTGGTAGCGGGAGGTCTCTACAATGAGCAGTTCTTC.

Ten or more counts support this clonotype. The rearrangement uses TRBV27 and TRBJ2-5; TRBD2 is a possible D gene (5 bases). Germline V gene data show CDR1 as MNHEY and CDR2 as SMNVEV (reference sequence). This CDR3 region has 12 residues. The V end lost 4 bases, the J end lost 7 bases, and 10 bases lay between the germline ends. CDR3 residues: CASSSSGGTQYF. CDR3 sequence (DNA): TGTGCCAGCAGTTCGTCCGGAGGGACCCAGTACTTC.

The table lists this clonotype with many counts. The chain combines TRBV6-5 with TRBJ2-3, with TRBD2 matching over 7 bases. CDR1 is MNHEY, CDR2 SVGAGI, per germline. Trimming at V came to 0 bases and at J to 2 bases, leaving 2 bases not matched to a gene. The CDR3 is 15 residues long. This CDR3 reads CASSYSTSFTDTQYF. The DNA for the CDR3 is TGTGCCAGCAGTTACTCGACTAGCTTCACAGATACGCAGTATTTT.

The genes are TRBV5-1 and TRBJ1-1; 7 bases line up with TRBD1. Trimming at V came to 1 base and at J to 8 bases, leaving 2 bases not matched to a gene. Germline values: CDR1 SGHRS, CDR2 YFSETQ. The CDR3 consists of 12 residues. CDR3 sequence reads: CASSLQGQEAFF. The CDR3 DNA reads TGCGCCAGCAGCTTGCAGGGACAGGAAGCTTTCTTT. Based on the CDR3 plus reference TRBV5-1 and TRBJ1-1, the full variable domain is KAGVTQTPRYLIKTRGQQVTLSCSPISGHRSVSWYQQTPGQGLQFLFEYFSETQRNKGNFPGRFSGRQFSNSRSEMNVSTLELGDSALYLCASSLQGQEAFFGQGTRLTVV.

This clonotype showed up just a few times. This chain joins TRBV6-1 and TRBJ2-1; the match to TRBD1 covers 7 bases. This CDR3 is 15 amino acids long. CDR1 and CDR2 (germline): MNHNS, SASEGT. The J segment lost 6 bases and the V segment lost 6 bases, leaving 11 bases of the junction unmatched. CDR3 DNA sequence: TGTGCCAGCAGACCGGGACAGCATGGGGCCAATGAGCAGTTCTTC. Translated, it gives CASRPGQHGANEQFF.

This clonotype has a handful of counts. The chain recombines TRBV4-1 with TRBJ2-5; 13 bases match TRBD2. CDR3 length: 17 amino acids. CDR1 and CDR2 from the germline V gene are MGHRA and YSYEKL. V was clipped by 1 base and J by 5 bases; unmatched bases: 7. The CDR3, as DNA: TGCGCCAGCAGCCAAGGGACTAGCGGGAGTTCCATGGAGACCCAGTACTTC. Amino acids: CASSQGTSGSSMETQYF.

Many counts were recorded for this clonotype. The chain is built from TRBV6-1 and TRBJ1-2; possible D gene TRBD1, 5 bases. The CDR3 consists of 14 residues. Trimming took off 1 base at V and 5 bases at J, with 11 bases between the two ends. Germline V gives CDR1 MNHNS, CDR2 SASEGT. The CDR3 sequence is CASSEVGGGYGYTF. The CDR3 nucleotides are TGTGCCAGCAGTGAAGTAGGTGGGGGATATGGCTACACCTTC.

This clonotype was recorded at least ten times. V gene TRBV30 combines with J gene TRBJ1-1; D not certain. The V and J ends lost 0 bases and 1 base respectively, with 6 bases between them. Germline CDR1 is GTSNPN and CDR2 is SVGIG (reference sequence). The CDR3 extends over 13 amino acids. The CDR3 nucleotides read TGTGCCTGGAGTGTACGGGCGAACACTGAAGCTTTCTTT. Translated, it gives CAWSVRANTEAFF.

Many counts were recorded for this clonotype. The chain has TRBV19 and TRBJ1-4; possibly TRBD1 for D (5 bases). The CDR3 totals 15 residues. Germline V gives CDR1 LNHDA, CDR2 SQIVND (reference sequence). Trimming removed 10 bases at V and 6 bases at J, with 21 bases between. The CDR3 nucleotides are TGTGCCACCACCGCCAAAGGGGTGGGTTATGAAAAACTGTTTTTT. Its translation is CATTAKGVGYEKLFF.

This clonotype was seen at least ten times. The V and J genes are TRBV12-3 or TRBV12-4 and TRBJ2-7; 9 bases align to TRBD1. Losses at the gene ends were 5 bases for V and 1 base for J; bases not matched to a gene: 9. The CDR3 extends over 16 amino acids. CDR3 DNA: TGTGCCAGCAGTCCGGGACAGGGTTTCGAGTCCTACGAGCAGTACTTC. This translates into CASSPGQGFESYEQYF.

This clonotype was observed many times. The chain is built from TRBV28 and TRBJ2-3; D remains unclear. Trimming pared 0 bases from V and 2 bases from J, leaving 6 bases between. Looked up from germline, CDR1 is MDHEN and CDR2 is SYDVKM. CDR3 length equals 14 residues. CDR3 sequence reads: CASSLWPNTDTQYF. The CDR3 nucleotides are TGTGCCAGCAGTTTATGGCCCAACACAGATACGCAGTATTTT.

This clonotype has a count of ten or more. This chain connects TRBV7-8 to TRBJ2-7; D perhaps matches TRBD1 (6 bases). The CDR3 runs to 13 residues. The V end was cut by 5 bases, the J end by 3 bases, with 11 bases between. Germline V gene sequence: CDR1 SGHVS, CDR2 FQNEAQ. This chain's CDR3 is CASSPRDIYEQYF. CDR3 DNA sequence: TGTGCCAGCAGCCCCCGGGACATCTACGAGCAGTACTTC.

This clonotype was detected many times. V gene TRBV27 combines with J gene TRBJ2-7, with 7 nucleotides matching TRBD1. V trimming: 5 bases; J trimming: 2 bases; junction bases outside the gene matches: 12. The germline V gene has CDR1 MNHEY and CDR2 SMNVEV (reference sequence). This CDR3 region has 16 residues. CDR3 in amino acids: CASSGPGMTGPYEQYF. CDR3 nucleotide sequence: TGTGCCAGCAGTGGCCCTGGTATGACAGGGCCCTACGAGCAGTACTTC.

This clonotype was observed at least ten times. This chain links TRBV10-3 with TRBJ2-3; 10 positions agree with TRBD2. The CDR3 covers 16 residues. CDR1 and CDR2 from the germline V gene are ENHRY and SYGVKD. Trimming at V came to 3 bases and at J to 6 bases, leaving 9 bases not matched to a gene. This CDR3 reads CAISDPSGSFLDTQYF. In DNA, the CDR3 is TGTGCCATCAGTGACCCTAGCGGGAGCTTCCTCGATACGCAGTATTTT.

This clonotype was observed once. V gene TRBV5-6 combines with J gene TRBJ1-6; D call uncertain. Germline V lookup: CDR1 SGHDT, CDR2 YYEEEE. Between the trimmed V and J ends, which lost 0 bases and 6 bases, there was a span of 13 bases. This CDR3 has 16 amino acids. CDR3 region: CASSLDSESGNSPLHF. The CDR3 DNA reads TGTGCCAGCAGCTTGGATTCCGAAAGTGGTAATTCACCCCTCCACTTT.

Remarks on this clonotype: At one end, the junction sequence differs from germline, possibly due to a read error. The rearrangement uses TRBV2 and TRBJ2-3; D is unresolved. CDR3 length equals 16 residues. From germline, CDR1 is SNHLY and CDR2 FYNNEI. Written as DNA, the CDR3 is TGTGCCACCAGTGACCCCGGAAGATCTAGCACAGATACGCAGTATTTT. Translated, it gives CATSDPGRSSTDTQYF.

The rearrangement joins TRBV9 to TRBJ2-1; 8 nucleotides match TRBD1. V was pared by 4 bases and J by 9 bases, with 9 bases of the junction left unmatched. The CDR3 is made up of 14 amino acids. Germline V gene data show CDR1 as SGDLS and CDR2 as YYNGEE. The CDR3, as DNA: TGTGCCAGCAGCATCCAAACAGGGGGAAGTGAGCAGTTCTTC. Its protein is CASSIQTGGSEQFF. Full variable domain (outside the CDR3, taken from reference TRBV9 and TRBJ2-1): DSGVTQTPKHLITATGQRVTLRCSPRSGDLSVYWYQQSLDQGLQFLIQYYNGEERAKGNILERFSAQQFPDLHSELNLSSLELGDSALYFCASSIQTGGSEQFFGPGTRLTVL.

This clonotype was picked up many times. This sequence joins TRBV11-2 and TRBJ1-2; TRBD1 agrees at 8 bases. Germline-derived CDR1 and CDR2 are SGHAT and FQNNGV. The V gene end was trimmed by 5 bases and the J gene end by 7 bases; junction bases not matched to a gene: 9. CDR3 length: 14 residues. CDR3 DNA sequence: TGTGCCAGCAGCAACAGGACAGGGTGGAGTGGCTACACCTTC. This encodes CASSNRTGWSGYTF.

This clonotype was observed a few times. The V gene is TRBV7-2, the J gene TRBJ2-3; 12 bases are a match to TRBD2. The CDR3 covers 19 residues. V trimming: 5 bases; J trimming: 2 bases; junction bases outside the gene matches: 14. The germline V gene has CDR1 SGHTA and CDR2 FQGNSA. CDR3 nucleotide sequence: TGTGCCAGCAGCATACGGTGGACTAGCGGGAACCTCAACACAGATACGCAGTATTTT. Its translation: CASSIRWTSGNLNTDTQYF.

This clonotype was recorded a few times. The CDR3 loop is CASSTPLAGRGETQYF. The CDR3 DNA reads TGTGCCAGTAGTACCCCACTAGCGGGGAGGGGAGAGACCCAGTACTTC. J is TRBJ2-5 and V is TRBV19; 10 bases align to TRBD2. Germline CDR1 LNHDA, CDR2 SQIVND (reference sequence). The ends lost 4 bases at V and 4 bases at J; junction bases unmatched: 9. The CDR3 spans 16 residues. The entire variable domain, with the rest obtained from reference TRBV19 and TRBJ2-5, is as follows: DGGITQSPKYLFRKEGQNVTLSCEQNLNHDAMYWYRQDPGQGLRLIYYSQIVNDFQKGDIAEGYSVSREKKESFPLTVTSAQKNPTAFYLCASSTPLAGRGETQYFGPGTRLLVL.

This chain links TRBV27 with TRBJ2-1, with no clear D. CDR1 and CDR2 (germline): MNHEY, SMNVEV (reference sequence). Trimming removed 3 bases at V and 2 bases at J, with 11 bases between. This CDR3 is 15 amino acids long. This CDR3 is CASSLSRNAYNEQFF. CDR3 DNA sequence: TGTGCCAGCAGTTTGTCTAGGAACGCCTACAATGAGCAGTTCTTC.

The chain uses TRBV5-1 and TRBJ2-5; D call uncertain. V was shortened by 0 bases and J by 2 bases, with 11 bases between the two germline ends. Germline loops: CDR1 SGHRS, CDR2 YFSETQ. The CDR3 contains 15 residues. In nucleotides, the CDR3 is TGCGCCAGCAGCTTGGAAGGGTTTAATCAAGAGACCCAGTACTTC. It is translated as CASSLEGFNQETQYF. Using reference TRBV5-1 and TRBJ2-5 for the parts outside the CDR3, the full variable domain is KAGVTQTPRYLIKTRGQQVTLSCSPISGHRSVSWYQQTPGQGLQFLFEYFSETQRNKGNFPGRFSGRQFSNSRSEMNVSTLELGDSALYLCASSLEGFNQETQYFGPGTRLLVL.

Ten or more counts support this clonotype. CDR3 bases: TGTGCCAGCAGTCCTATTACAGGGGGCGTCAATCAGCCCCAGCATTTT. It yields the protein CASSPITGGVNQPQHF. V and J are TRBV2 and TRBJ1-5; 9 bases match TRBD1. Germline V gives CDR1 SNHLY, CDR2 FYNNEI. CDR3 length: 16 amino acids. Trimming took 5 bases from V and 3 from J; bases not matched to a gene: 8.

The J gene is TRBJ2-7, the V gene TRBV27; 7 positions match TRBD2. The CDR3 length is 13 residues. CDR1 is MNHEY, CDR2 SMNVEV, per germline (reference sequence). With 8 bases clipped from V and 3 bases from J, the junction kept 7 bases outside the gene matches. CDR3 amino acids: CASGGGRGYEQYF. DNA for the CDR3: TGTGCCAGCGGGGGGGGTAGGGGCTACGAGCAGTACTTC.

This clonotype showed up just a few times. The chain joins TRBV7-9 to TRBJ2-3; D is undetermined. This CDR3 has 11 amino acids. The V end lost 8 bases, the J end lost 2 bases, and 5 bases lay between the germline ends. Germline loops: CDR1 SEHNR, CDR2 FQNEAQ (reference sequence). CDR3 coding DNA: TGTGCCAGCTACTACACAGATACGCAGTATTTT. Protein: CASYYTDTQYF.

This clonotype was seen repeatedly, ten times or more. This sequence joins TRBV28 and TRBJ2-7; 10 bases align to TRBD2. The CDR3 spans 17 residues. Germline CDR1 is MDHEN and CDR2 is SYDVKM. Trimming cost V 1 base and J 4 bases; bases outside gene matches: 10. For the CDR3, the DNA is TGTGCCAGCAGTTTATCCCCCGCGACTAGCGGGTTGTACGAGCAGTACTTC. Translating it yields CASSLSPATSGLYEQYF.

The sample holds many counts of this clonotype. This chain links TRBV19 with TRBJ1-1, with no clear D. The V end lost 4 bases, the J end lost 2 bases, and 8 bases lay between the germline ends. CDR1 and CDR2 from the germline V gene are LNHDA and SQIVND (reference sequence). The CDR3 has 13 residues. The CDR3 region is CASSNLANTEAFF. DNA of the CDR3: TGTGCCAGTAGTAACTTGGCAAACACTGAAGCTTTCTTT. The full variable domain, rest sourced from reference TRBV19 and TRBJ1-1, is DGGITQSPKYLFRKEGQNVTLSCEQNLNHDAMYWYRQDPGQGLRLIYYSQIVNDFQKGDIAEGYSVSREKKESFPLTVTSAQKNPTAFYLCASSNLANTEAFFGQGTRLTVV.

The genes are TRBV24-1 and TRBJ2-3, with 13 bases identical to TRBD2. Germline values: CDR1 KGHDR, CDR2 SFDVKD. With 3 bases clipped from V and 7 bases from J, the junction kept 9 bases outside the gene matches. This CDR3 comprises 17 residues. As DNA, the CDR3 is TGTGCCACCAGTGATCCTCGGACTAGCGGGAGTGTCAATACGCAGTATTTT. It encodes CATSDPRTSGSVNTQYF.

This clonotype has only a few counts. One end of the junction is discordant with germline, which a read error may explain. The V gene is TRBV7-3, the J gene TRBJ2-3; D not certain. Germline V gene data show CDR1 as SGHTA and CDR2 as FQGTGA. The CDR3 runs 14 residues. The CDR3 bases are TGTGCCAGCAGCCCCCACATAGGCACAGATGCGCAGTATTTT. This gives the protein CASSPHIGTDAQYF.